Below are 8 T cell receptor beta chains sequenced from a single sample in a study of CD8 T cells in ankylosing spondylitis. TCRdb re-derived calls from the 5' RACE reads in MiXCR, one entry per CDR3 protein. The sample contains 150,000 to 200,000 distinct CDR3 sequences, 18% of which appear only once. The material sequenced was blood, either unsorted or a sorted T cell fraction (not recorded which). The source of these receptors is a male donor under 30 with ankylosing spondylitis or in good health (not recorded which).

The chain recombines TRBV29-1 with TRBJ2-7; possibly TRBD2 for D (5 bases). In germline, CDR1 is SQVTM, CDR2 ANQGSEA. CDR3 length: 13 residues. With 4 bases removed from V and 2 bases from J, the gap between germline ends came to 12 bases. The CDR3 here is CSVAPGLTYEQYF. For the CDR3, the DNA is TGCAGCGTTGCACCGGGGTTGACCTACGAGCAGTACTTC.

This clonotype came up many times. The V and J genes are TRBV7-2 and TRBJ2-5; 14 positions agree with TRBD2. The CDR3 loop spans 15 amino acids. Unmatched junction bases numbered 2, after V lost 4 bases and J lost 4 bases. CDR1 is SGHTA and CDR2 is FQGNSA in the germline V gene. The CDR3 nucleotides are TGTGCCAGCAGCTCGGGACTAGCGGGAGTAGAGACCCAGTACTTC. Translated, it gives CASSSGLAGVETQYF.

The chain uses TRBV29-1 and TRBJ2-1; no clear D. The V gene's germline CDR1 is SQVTM and CDR2 ANQGSEA. The CDR3 contains 15 residues. V was pared by 3 bases and J by 0 bases, with 12 bases between. The CDR3 DNA sequence: TGCAGCGTTGAGGGCCTTCCCAGCTCCTACAATGAGCAGTTCTTC. Translating it yields CSVEGLPSSYNEQFF.

In this sample, this clonotype turned up many times. The CDR3 loop is CASSLGGLAEQETQYF. The CDR3 DNA sequence: TGCGCCAGCAGCTTGGGTGGACTAGCGGAACAAGAGACCCAGTACTTC. The chain employs TRBV5-1 and TRBJ2-5; TRBD2 matches at 10 bases. The CDR3 consists of 16 residues. Germline-derived CDR1 and CDR2 are SGHRS and YFSETQ. Trimming removed 0 bases from V and 2 bases from J; junction bases left unmatched: 4. Variable domain in full (rest from reference TRBV5-1 and TRBJ2-5): KAGVTQTPRYLIKTRGQQVTLSCSPISGHRSVSWYQQTPGQGLQFLFEYFSETQRNKGNFPGRFSGRQFSNSRSEMNVSTLELGDSALYLCASSLGGLAEQETQYFGPGTRLLVL.

This clonotype was recorded many times. CDR3 DNA sequence: TGCGCCAGCAGCTTGGTGCCCGGTCAAGAGACCCAGTACTTC. This encodes CASSLVPGQETQYF. J is TRBJ2-5 and V is TRBV5-1; D call uncertain. Germline CDR1 and CDR2: SGHRS and YFSETQ. This CDR3 comprises 14 residues. V was shortened by 0 bases and J by 2 bases, with 8 bases between the two germline ends.

The chain recombines TRBV12-3 or TRBV12-4 with TRBJ1-2; unclear D gene. With 5 bases removed from V and 6 bases from J, the gap between germline ends came to 13 bases. CDR3 length equals 13 residues. The CDR3 region is CASSITPDHGYTF. The CDR3 region has the DNA TGTGCCAGCAGTATCACGCCCGATCATGGCTACACCTTC.

This clonotype was counted many times. The chain couples TRBV4-2 to TRBJ2-7, with 11 bases fitting TRBD2. The CDR3 contains 16 residues. J was trimmed by 4 bases and V by 2 bases; bases with no gene match: 7. The germline V gene has CDR1 LGHNA and CDR2 YNFKEQ. CDR3 protein: CASSQIAGGPQYEQYF. CDR3 nucleotide sequence: TGTGCCAGCAGCCAAATAGCGGGAGGGCCCCAGTACGAGCAGTACTTC.

In its sample, this clonotype was seen many times. The gene calls are TRBV5-1 and TRBJ2-3; D gene ambiguous. V lost 4 bases, J lost 0 bases, and 9 bases lay in between. CDR3 length: 14 residues. Germline lookup yields CDR1 SGHRS and CDR2 YFSETQ. CDR3 in amino acids: CASSLTASTDTQYF. CDR3 in DNA: TGCGCCAGCAGCCTAACAGCTAGCACAGATACGCAGTATTTT.